The 11 T cell receptor beta chains below come from one sample, sequenced in a study of shared clonotypes between healthy human individuals. Data came from immunoSEQ multiplex PCR; TCRdb stores just in-frame clones and leaves some out. Among 650,000 to 750,000 clones, roughly 78% were seen once, and the ten largest hold under 2%. Sequencing input: memory CD4+ T cells sorted from blood. Subset of the sample: CD45RA-negative fraction. The receptors here all came from a woman under 40 in good health.

Notes on this clone: This likely reflects a read error, since a far larger clone is one base away. CDR3 amino acids: CANSIQGRVRDTEAFF. The DNA for the CDR3 is TGCGCCAACAGCATACAGGGGCGGGTAAGAGACACTGAAGCTTTCTTT. The chain carries TRBV5-1 and TRBJ1-1; 7 nucleotides line up with TRBD1. The CDR3 totals 16 residues. Germline assignment: CDR1 SGHRS and CDR2 YFSETQ.

The V gene is TRBV6-7, the J gene TRBJ2-3; D ambiguous. TRBV6-7 is treated as an ORF (open reading frame) with a function not yet certain. CDR3 length: 14 residues. V was trimmed by 10 bases and J by 0 bases, leaving 14 bases between them. In nucleotides, the CDR3 is TGTGCCACCCAAAGTCCCGGGAGCACAGATACGCAGTATTTT. Translating it yields CATQSPGSTDTQYF.

V is TRBV25-1 and J is TRBJ2-7; D remains unclear. The length of the CDR3 is 15 residues. V gave up 2 bases and J gave up 5 bases, with 16 bases separating them. CDR1 is MGHDK, CDR2 SYGVNS, per germline. As DNA, the CDR3 is TGTGCCAGCAGTGAAGGTCTGGGAAACGGCAACGAGCAGTACTTC. Its translation: CASSEGLGNGNEQYF.

CDR3 protein: CASSLWEGEKLFF. The CDR3 region has the DNA TGCGCCAGCAGCTTATGGGAAGGGGAAAAACTGTTTTTT. The chain recombines TRBV5-1 with TRBJ1-4; D is undetermined. CDR1 and CDR2 (germline): SGHRS, YFSETQ. CDR3 length equals 13 residues. With 2 bases removed from V and 8 bases from J, the gap between germline ends came to 10 bases. Filled out from reference TRBV5-1 and TRBJ1-4, the complete variable domain reads KAGVTQTPRYLIKTRGQQVTLSCSPISGHRSVSWYQQTPGQGLQFLFEYFSETQRNKGNFPGRFSGRQFSNSRSEMNVSTLELGDSALYLCASSLWEGEKLFFGSGTQLSVL.

With respect to this clone: Relative to the germline gene, one junction end is altered; a read error may explain this. Other DNA sequences of this sample code for an identical CDR3. The chain carries TRBV7-6 and TRBJ2-7; D not resolved. This CDR3 comprises 14 residues. Germline CDR1 and CDR2: SGHVS and FNYEAQ. In nucleotides, the CDR3 is TGCGCCAGCAGCCCTGGCTTGGGTGCATTCGAGCAGTACTTC. Protein: CASSPGLGAFEQYF.

J is TRBJ2-7 and V is TRBV28; 8 bases agree with TRBD1. J lost 2 bases, V lost 10 bases, and 4 bases had no gene match. The germline gives CDR1 MDHEN, CDR2 SYDVKM. The CDR3 has 12 amino acids. The CDR3 coding sequence is TGTGCCACGCAGACAGGGGCCTACGAGCAGTACTTC. It translates to CATQTGAYEQYF.

V usage is TRBV10-2 and J usage is TRBJ1-2; the D is unclear. V shed 3 bases and J shed 4 bases, with 9 bases lying between them. Germline CDR1 is WSHSY and CDR2 is SAAADI. The CDR3 loop spans 13 amino acids. The CDR3 DNA sequence: TGCGCCAGCAGTGAAAGGGAGGCCTATGGCTACACCTTC. This sequence encodes CASSEREAYGYTF.

The rearrangement joins TRBV7-8 to TRBJ2-1; TRBD1 matches 9 bases. V trimming: 0 bases; J trimming: 8 bases; junction bases outside the gene matches: 5. Germline V CDR1 and CDR2: SGHVS, FQNEAQ. The CDR3 has 15 residues. CDR3 residues: CASSLAWTGADEQFF. The CDR3 DNA reads as TGTGCCAGCAGCTTAGCGTGGACAGGGGCCGATGAGCAGTTCTTC.

This chain joins TRBV11-2 and TRBJ2-1, with D possibly matching TRBD2 (7 bases). Germline loops: CDR1 SGHAT, CDR2 FQNNGV. Trimming cost V 4 bases and J 10 bases, with 26 bases left between them. The CDR3 loop spans 17 amino acids. The CDR3 DNA sequence: TGTGCCAGCAGCTCACTCGGAGGGACTACCTCCCAGGGGGAGCAGTTCTTC. It translates to CASSSLGGTTSQGEQFF.

V is TRBV5-4 and J is TRBJ2-7, with D tentatively TRBD1 (6 bases). Germline lookup yields CDR1 SGHNT and CDR2 YYREEE (reference sequence). The CDR3 covers 14 residues. V lost 4 bases and J 2 bases, leaving 13 bases between the germline ends. As DNA, the CDR3 is TGTGCCAGCAGCCCGGGTGGGGACACCTACGAGCAGTACTTC. As protein: CASSPGGDTYEQYF.

This chain uses TRBV2 with TRBJ1-5; tentative D call: TRBD1 (5 bases). The V end lost 6 bases, the J end lost 6 bases, and 18 bases lay between the germline ends. This CDR3 is built from 15 residues. Germline lookup yields CDR1 SNHLY and CDR2 FYNNEI. This chain's CDR3 is CASSDRRQNFQPQHF. The CDR3 coding sequence is TGTGCCAGCAGCGACCGCCGACAGAACTTTCAGCCCCAGCATTTT.